This TCR beta chain stems from a study of shared clonotypes between healthy human individuals. This CDR3 has 13 amino acids. V gave up 1 base and J gave up 4 bases, with 6 bases separating them. Germline V gene data show CDR1 as SGHAT and CDR2 as FQNNGV. The input for sorted-subset replicate PCRs was around 200 ng DNA, around 27,000 T cell genomes. Sequencing was performed with immunoSEQ multiplex PCR; in TCRdb, only in-frame clones are kept and a portion is missing. This table has 780,000 or so clones, roughly two thirds appearing once. A CD45RA+ naive subset and a CD45RA-negative memory subset were split from CD4+ cells. This clone appeared a single time.

Sequenced sample: memory CD4+ T cells sorted from blood. The subset denotes: CD45RA-negative fraction. The source is a woman in her twenties or thirties in good health. The rearrangement links TRBV11-2 to TRBJ2-3; D call uncertain. The DNA for the CDR3 is TGTGCCAGCAGCTTAGGGATCCCAGATACGCAGTATTTT. It translates to CASSLGIPDTQYF.